These 17 T cell receptor beta chains were sequenced from one sample in a study of T cells in Graves' hyperthyroidism and ophthalmopathy. The TCR beta CDR3 regions underwent amplification using RNA transcripts as the source. An initial round of RT-PCR targeting the TCR CDR3 relied on the HTBI primer set. Each CDR3 protein is one row after TCRdb ran MiXCR on the multiplex PCR reads. The table lists 500,000 to 750,000 distinct CDR3 sequences, 14% of them singletons. Sequencing input: blood. Every receptor here comes from a woman younger than 30 with Graves' ophthalmopathy.

In this sample, this clonotype turned up many times. The genes are TRBV28 and TRBJ2-1; 9 nucleotides align to TRBD1. CDR3 size: 15 residues. Germline CDR1 is MDHEN and CDR2 is SYDVKM. With 7 bases clipped from V and 2 bases from J, the junction kept 6 bases outside the gene matches. The CDR3 DNA is TGTGCCAGCAACGCGGGACAGGGACCCTACAATGAGCAGTTCTTC. It is translated as CASNAGQGPYNEQFF. Filled out from reference TRBV28 and TRBJ2-1, the complete variable domain reads DVKVTQSSRYLVKRTGEKVFLECVQDMDHENMFWYRQDPGLGLRLIYFSYDVKMKEKGDIPEGYSVSREKKERFSLILESASTNQTSMYLCASNAGQGPYNEQFFGPGTRLTVL.

The rearrangement joins TRBV6-2 or TRBV6-3 to TRBJ1-2; TRBD1 might be the D (5 bases). Germline V CDR1 and CDR2: MNHEY, SVGEGT. The length of the CDR3 is 17 residues. Trimming shortened V by 8 bases and J by 4 bases, and 26 bases separated the two germline ends. The CDR3 DNA sequence: TGTGCCAGCTCCCTTTGGTACAGGATAGGAAGTTTCTATGGCTACACCTTC. Translated, it gives CASSLWYRIGSFYGYTF.

The gene calls are TRBV25-1 and TRBJ2-5, with a tentative D call TRBD1 (6 bases). CDR1 is MGHDK, CDR2 SYGVNS, per germline. V was trimmed by 7 bases and J by 1 base, leaving 10 bases between them. The CDR3 loop spans 13 amino acids. Here the CDR3 reads CASTGQIQETQYF. In nucleotides, the CDR3 is TGTGCCAGCACCGGACAGATCCAAGAGACCCAGTACTTC.

This clonotype has a count of ten or more. The V call is TRBV20-1, the J call TRBJ1-2, with D uncertain. This CDR3 is built from 12 residues. V was clipped by 1 base and J by 4 bases, with 7 bases between them. In germline, CDR1 is DFQATT, CDR2 SNEGSKA (reference sequence). The CDR3 reads CSARGHGYGYTF. For the CDR3, the DNA is TGCAGTGCTAGAGGGCACGGCTATGGCTACACCTTC.

This chain uses TRBV10-3 with TRBJ2-7; 10 bases match TRBD2. The CDR3 spans 17 residues. Germline-derived CDR1 and CDR2 are ENHRY and SYGVKD. Trimming cost V 6 bases and J 0 bases; bases outside gene matches: 11. The CDR3 DNA sequence: TGTGCCATCAGGGTGACTAGCGGGTCCCGGAGCTCCTACGAGCAGTACTTC. This codes for CAIRVTSGSRSSYEQYF.

This clonotype came up many times. The rearrangement joins TRBV12-3 or TRBV12-4 to TRBJ2-1; possible D gene TRBD2, 5 bases. The CDR3 spans 11 residues. Between the trimmed V and J ends, which lost 5 bases and 13 bases, there was a span of 12 bases. Here the CDR3 reads CASSTSSPQFF. The DNA for the CDR3 is TGTGCCAGCAGTACCTCTAGCCCCCAGTTCTTC.

Comment on this clonotype: This CDR3 fails to terminate in the conserved phenylalanine or tryptophan, so it likely reflects a read error. In nucleotides, the CDR3 is TGTGCCTGGAGTAAGGGGGCCGGGGCCAACGTCCTGACTCTC. It specifies CAWSKGAGANVLTL. This rearrangement joins TRBV30 to TRBJ2-6; 7 bases align to TRBD1. The CDR3 has 14 residues. Germline-derived CDR1 and CDR2 are GTSNPN and SVGIG (reference sequence). V was clipped by 2 bases and J by 4 bases; unmatched bases: 2.

In this sample, this clonotype turned up a few times. The V gene is TRBV20-1, the J gene TRBJ2-1; D remains unclear. Looked up from germline, CDR1 is DFQATT and CDR2 is SNEGSKA (reference sequence). V was pared by 3 bases and J by 5 bases, with 11 bases between. The CDR3 is 13 residues long. In DNA, the CDR3 is TGCAGTGCTAGCTATCCAACCAACAATGAGCAGTTCTTC. This encodes CSASYPTNNEQFF.

This clonotype was recorded many times. The chain joins TRBV11-3 to TRBJ2-1; possibly TRBD1 for D (6 bases). The CDR3 is 16 residues long. Germline-derived CDR1 and CDR2 are SGHNT and YENEEA. Trimming removed 4 bases at V and 4 bases at J, with 17 bases between. The CDR3 bases are TGTGCCAGCAGCTCCAAAGACAGGTCGGAATACAATGAGCAGTTCTTC. Its translation is CASSSKDRSEYNEQFF.

Many counts were recorded for this clonotype. CDR3 sequence reads: CASSLLGGRYGYTF. The DNA of the CDR3 is TGTGCCAGCAGTTTATTGGGGGGCCGATATGGCTACACCTTC. This chain uses TRBV12-3 or TRBV12-4 with TRBJ1-2, with D perhaps matching TRBD1 (6 bases). The CDR3 runs to 14 residues. Trimming shortened V by 2 bases and J by 5 bases, and 12 bases separated the two germline ends.

This chain joins TRBV20-1 and TRBJ1-5; 7 positions agree with TRBD1. Germline V CDR1 and CDR2: DFQATT, SNEGSKA (reference sequence). This CDR3 is 14 amino acids long. V trimming: 4 bases; J trimming: 3 bases; junction bases outside the gene matches: 6. In nucleotides, the CDR3 is TGCAGTGCTACCCAGGGGGGAAACAATCAGCCCCAGCATTTT. Amino acid sequence: CSATQGGNNQPQHF.

This clonotype came up many times. The CDR3 DNA sequence: TGTGCCAGCCGACAGGGCAAGACTGAAGCTTTCTTT. Translated: CASRQGKTEAFF. The chain uses TRBV2 and TRBJ1-1; 7 nucleotides align to TRBD1. Trimming removed 8 bases from V and 5 bases from J; junction bases left unmatched: 5. The CDR3 covers 12 residues. Germline V CDR1 and CDR2: SNHLY, FYNNEI.

The sample holds many counts of this clonotype. The V call is TRBV12-3 or TRBV12-4, the J call TRBJ1-1, with D possibly TRBD1 on 6 matching bases. The CDR3 consists of 17 residues. V lost 6 bases and J lost 1, with 21 bases in between. The CDR3 bases are TGTGCCAGCAGACCGAATTCACAGGGTCCGCCGAACACTGAAGCTTTCTTT. This translates into CASRPNSQGPPNTEAFF.

The rearrangement joins TRBV6-1 to TRBJ1-5, with D maybe TRBD1 (6 bases). CDR3 length: 14 residues. V lost 6 bases and J 4 bases, leaving 13 bases between the germline ends. From germline, CDR1 is MNHNS and CDR2 SASEGT. The CDR3 nucleotides are TGTGCCAGCAGCCCCCAGCAGGGGAATCAGCCCCAGCATTTT. It translates to CASSPQQGNQPQHF.

The chain couples TRBV5-1 to TRBJ2-5; TRBD2 is a possible D gene (5 bases). CDR3 length: 17 amino acids. Trimming took off 2 bases at V and 0 bases at J, with 17 bases between the two ends. The germline CDR1 and CDR2 sequences are SGHRS and YFSETQ. The CDR3 sequence: CASSLKVERSYQETQYF. CDR3 DNA sequence: TGCGCCAGCAGCTTAAAGGTAGAGCGGTCATACCAAGAGACCCAGTACTTC.

This clonotype was detected ten times or more. The J gene is TRBJ2-5, the V gene TRBV6-1; TRBD1 matches at 8 bases. Germline V gene data show CDR1 as MNHNS and CDR2 as SASEGT. The trim removed 6 bases at V and 4 bases at J, leaving 4 bases unmatched. The CDR3 runs to 13 residues. The CDR3: CASRWTGLETQYF. Here the CDR3 DNA reads TGTGCCAGCAGGTGGACAGGGTTAGAGACCCAGTACTTC.

This clonotype was seen only a few times. Here the CDR3 DNA reads TGTGCCAGCAGCTTACTCGGTTTAACAGGGGATCAGCCCCAGCATTTT. It codes for CASSLLGLTGDQPQHF. V usage is TRBV7-3 and J usage is TRBJ1-5; TRBD1 agrees at 7 bases. The CDR3 has 16 amino acids. V shed 2 bases and J 5 bases; nucleotides not matched to a gene: 9. Germline CDR1 is SGHTA and CDR2 is FQGTGA.